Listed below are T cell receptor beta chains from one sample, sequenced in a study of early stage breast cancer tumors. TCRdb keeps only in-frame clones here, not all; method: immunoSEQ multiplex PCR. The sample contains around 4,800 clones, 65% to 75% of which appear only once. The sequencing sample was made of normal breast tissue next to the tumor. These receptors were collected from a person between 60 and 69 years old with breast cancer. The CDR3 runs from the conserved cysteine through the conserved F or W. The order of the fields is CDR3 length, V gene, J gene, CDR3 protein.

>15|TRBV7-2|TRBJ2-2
CASSLLAVNTGELFF
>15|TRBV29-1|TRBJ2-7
CSAHSGLAGVYEQYF
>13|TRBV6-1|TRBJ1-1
CASSENRVTEAFF
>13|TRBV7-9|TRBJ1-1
CASSLYANTEAFF
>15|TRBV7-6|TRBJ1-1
CASSLAGQDDTEAFF
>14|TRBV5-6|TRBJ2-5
CASSLNPLQETQYF
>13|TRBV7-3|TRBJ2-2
CASSSPGRGELFF
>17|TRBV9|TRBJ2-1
CASSVSGTLSSYNEQFF
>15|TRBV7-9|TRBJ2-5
CASSLGGTERETQYF
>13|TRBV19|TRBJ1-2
CASSSGLQGAYTF
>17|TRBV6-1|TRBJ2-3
CASSEHFGTASTDTQYF
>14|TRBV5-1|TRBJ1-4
CASRWGATNEKLFF
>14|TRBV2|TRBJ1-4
CASSVYRSNEKLFF
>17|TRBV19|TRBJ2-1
CASSMGVGGPSYNEQFF
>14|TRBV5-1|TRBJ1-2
CASSLETPNYGYTF
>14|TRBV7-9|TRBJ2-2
CASSDRGRVGELFF
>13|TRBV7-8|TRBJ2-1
CASSLGGSGKQFF
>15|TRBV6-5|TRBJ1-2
CASSGYGAHGGGYTF
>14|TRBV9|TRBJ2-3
CASSVESGSLTQYF
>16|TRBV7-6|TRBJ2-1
CASNNPGDPAGNEQFF
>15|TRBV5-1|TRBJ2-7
CASSSPGQGSYEQYF
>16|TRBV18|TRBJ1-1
CASSPGQGVQKYGAFF
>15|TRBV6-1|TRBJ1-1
CASSPTGFMNTEAFF
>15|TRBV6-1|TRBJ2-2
CASSQGQVITGELFF
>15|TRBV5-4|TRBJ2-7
CASSTLTGAGVEQYF
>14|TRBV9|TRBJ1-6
CASSTLTDNSPLHF
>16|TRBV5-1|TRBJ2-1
CASSLVQSSSYNEQFF
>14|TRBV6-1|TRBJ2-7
CASNSWTGVGEQYF
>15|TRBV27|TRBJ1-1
CASSRPGQGNTEAFF
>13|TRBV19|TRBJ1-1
CASYRGTNTEAFF
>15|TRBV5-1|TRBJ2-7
CASSLAVEGPREQYF
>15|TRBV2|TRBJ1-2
CASSDPQGSDYGYTF
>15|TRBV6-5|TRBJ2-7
CASSYSQSGSYEQYF